This passage covers 15 T cell receptor beta chains from one sample sequenced in a study of shared clonotypes between healthy human individuals (dated by TCRdb to 2018 to 2021). The library was prepared using the immunoSEQ multiplex PCR assay. Held by TCRdb, this immuneACCESS table contains in-frame sequences only and omits some clones. Under half of the omission traces to an unresolved V gene where checked; the cause of the rest is unknown. For this sample the table gives 450,000 to 500,000 clones, of which over 75% were detected only once. The top ten clones comprise roughly 13% of the sample. Sequencing input: PBMCs. The receptors here all came from a woman in her 40s in good health. Some clones in this sample may be carry-over from other donors' samples.

This chain links TRBV27 with TRBJ2-1; 7 positions match TRBD1. Germline values: CDR1 MNHEY, CDR2 SMNVEV (reference sequence). The V and J ends lost 6 bases and 10 bases, in that order; junction bases with no gene match: 15. This CDR3 comprises 15 residues. DNA for the CDR3: TGTGCCAGCAGGCCCGGGGTAGCAAGAGGGGGCGAGCAGTTCTTC. Amino acid sequence: CASRPGVARGGEQFF.

This clone was seen ten or more times. The chain combines TRBV4-1 with TRBJ1-5; D gene uncertain. This CDR3 contains 17 residues. Germline CDR1 MGHRA, CDR2 YSYEKL. Between the trimmed V and J ends, which lost 4 bases and 1 base, there was a span of 17 bases. DNA of the CDR3: TGCGCCAGCAGCCTTTCAAGACTGGGCGTCAGCAATCAGCCCCAGCATTTT. This sequence encodes CASSLSRLGVSNQPQHF.

The chain links TRBV20-1 to TRBJ2-1, with D unclear. The ends were cut back, 5 bases at V and 7 bases at J, with 6 bases in the middle. The CDR3 is made up of 10 amino acids. CDR1 and CDR2 from the germline V gene are DFQATT and SNEGSKA (reference sequence). The CDR3 loop reads CSAVKNEQFF. The CDR3 nucleotides are TGCAGTGCTGTCAAGAATGAGCAGTTCTTC.

The genes are TRBV20-1 and TRBJ2-7; D gene unclear. Per germline, CDR1 DFQATT and CDR2 SNEGSKA (reference sequence). This CDR3 comprises 11 residues. The V end lost 0 bases, the J end lost 5 bases, and 5 bases lay between the germline ends. CDR3 protein: CSARDYNEQYF. The CDR3 nucleotides read TGCAGTGCTAGAGATTACAACGAGCAGTACTTC.

This clone appeared a single time. The V call is TRBV27, the J call TRBJ1-4, with D uncertain. CDR3 length: 15 residues. Between the trimmed V and J ends, which lost 1 base and 8 bases, there was a span of 14 bases. Germline V lookup: CDR1 MNHEY, CDR2 SMNVEV (reference sequence). Written as DNA, the CDR3 is TGTGCCAGCAGTTTATATGTCAAAACGGGGGAAAAACTGTTTTTT. Translated: CASSLYVKTGEKLFF.

With regard to this clone: A far larger clone is one nucleotide away, so this likely arose from a read error. The chain joins TRBV7-8 to TRBJ1-2, with D unresolved. This CDR3 comprises 14 residues. Germline V gives CDR1 SGHVS, CDR2 FQNEAQ. CDR3 protein: CAGSTNEVDLSYTF. In DNA form, the CDR3 reads TGTGCCGGCAGCACCAATGAGGTCGATCTTAGCTACACCTTC.

This chain joins TRBV7-3 and TRBJ2-3; 7 positions agree with TRBD2. The J segment lost 4 bases and the V segment lost 5 bases, leaving 6 bases of the junction unmatched. In germline, CDR1 is SGHTA, CDR2 FQGTGA. This CDR3 region has 14 residues. CDR3 sequence reads: CASSPMGGPDTQYF. The CDR3 DNA is TGTGCCAGCAGCCCCATGGGAGGGCCAGATACGCAGTATTTT.

This sequence joins TRBV6-6 and TRBJ2-5; no firm D call. The V end was cut by 5 bases, the J end by 1 base, with 8 bases between. The CDR3 loop spans 13 amino acids. Per the germline V gene, CDR1 is MNHNY and CDR2 is SVGAGI (reference sequence). CDR3 residues: CASSNTIQETQYF. In nucleotides, the CDR3 is TGTGCCAGCAGTAACACGATCCAAGAGACCCAGTACTTC.

The V gene is TRBV5-1, the J gene TRBJ2-3; possibly TRBD2 for D (5 bases). CDR1 and CDR2 (germline): SGHRS, YFSETQ. The CDR3 sequence is 15 residues long. Trimming took off 0 bases at V and 6 bases at J, with 14 bases between the two ends. The CDR3 DNA sequence: TGCGCCAGCAGCTTGGTAGGCCTAGCCCCCGATACGCAGTATTTT. This encodes CASSLVGLAPDTQYF.

The sample holds one count of this clone. V gene TRBV29-1 combines with J gene TRBJ1-4, with 8 bases identical to TRBD1. The junction had 4 bases not matched to a gene; V was cut back by 5 bases and J by 8 bases. CDR3 size: 12 residues. Per the germline V gene, CDR1 is SQVTM and CDR2 is ANQGSEA. CDR3 protein: CSVNRGGEKLFF. The DNA for the CDR3 is TGCAGCGTTAACAGGGGGGGAGAAAAACTGTTTTTT.

The chain links TRBV5-1 to TRBJ2-5, with D perhaps matching TRBD2 (5 bases). Germline CDR1 SGHRS, CDR2 YFSETQ. The CDR3 covers 13 residues. V lost 2 bases, J lost 3 bases, and 8 bases lay in between. DNA of the CDR3: TGCGCCAGCAGCTTTAGCGCCGAAGAGACCCAGTACTTC. Translated, it gives CASSFSAEETQYF. The full variable domain, in which reference TRBV5-1 and TRBJ2-5 provide the parts outside the CDR3, is KAGVTQTPRYLIKTRGQQVTLSCSPISGHRSVSWYQQTPGQGLQFLFEYFSETQRNKGNFPGRFSGRQFSNSRSEMNVSTLELGDSALYLCASSFSAEETQYFGPGTRLLVL.

The rearrangement joins TRBV14 to TRBJ2-1; 9 bases agree with TRBD2. Per germline, CDR1 SGHDN and CDR2 FVKESK. V was pared by 2 bases and J by 0 bases, with 8 bases of the junction left unmatched. This CDR3 is 18 amino acids long. The CDR3 spells CASSQRSSGDSSYNEQFF. DNA of the CDR3: TGTGCCAGCAGCCAACGGTCTAGCGGGGATAGCTCCTACAATGAGCAGTTCTTC.

The chain couples TRBV11-2 to TRBJ2-7; TRBD1 aligns across 7 bases. The V gene end was trimmed by 0 bases and the J gene end by 4 bases; junction bases not matched to a gene: 9. In germline, CDR1 is SGHAT, CDR2 FQNNGV. This CDR3 region has 16 residues. Written as DNA, the CDR3 is TGTGCCAGCAGCTTAGATTCGGCAGGGGGTATATACGAGCAGTACTTC. It is translated as CASSLDSAGGIYEQYF.

This sequence joins TRBV6-4 and TRBJ2-7; D perhaps matches TRBD2 (6 bases). Germline assignment: CDR1 MRHNA and CDR2 SNTAGT. The CDR3 is 15 residues long. V was cut by 5 bases and J by 3 bases, with 17 bases left in between. The CDR3, as DNA: TGTGCCAGCAGTCCGGGACCGGGACTTCTCTACGAGCAGTACTTC. Translated, it gives CASSPGPGLLYEQYF.

The chain links TRBV15 to TRBJ2-7, with D uncertain. Germline V CDR1 and CDR2: LNHNV, YYDKDF (reference sequence). The V and J ends lost 1 base and 3 bases respectively, with 7 bases between them. There are 13 residues in the CDR3. CDR3 DNA: TGTGCCACCAGCAGAGGTCCGGTCTACGAGCAGTACTTC. This codes for CATSRGPVYEQYF.